One sample yielded the 6 T cell receptor beta chains listed below, sequenced in a study of T cells in Graves' hyperthyroidism and ophthalmopathy. TCR beta CDR3 regions were amplified from RNA transcripts. A set of HTBI primers served as the primers for a first-round RT-PCR of the TCR CDR3. TCRdb re-derived calls from the multiplex PCR reads in MiXCR, one entry per CDR3 protein. Of 530,000 or so distinct CDR3 sequences in the sample, roughly a quarter are singletons; the top ten hold approximately 10%. Sequenced input: blood. The receptor set was obtained from a woman aged 25 to 39 with Graves' ophthalmopathy.

This clonotype was seen repeatedly, ten times or more. CDR3 coding DNA: TGTGCCAGCAGTGAAGACAGGGGGGGACAGCCCCAGCATTTT. This gives the protein CASSEDRGGQPQHF. This rearrangement joins TRBV6-1 to TRBJ1-5; 8 positions match TRBD1. Germline CDR1 is MNHNS and CDR2 is SASEGT. J gave up 7 bases and V 1 base, and 3 bases lay outside the gene matches. There are 14 residues in the CDR3.

V and J are TRBV30 and TRBJ2-5, with D perhaps TRBD1 (6 bases). Trimming took off 5 bases at V and 0 bases at J, with 10 bases between the two ends. The germline CDR1 and CDR2 sequences are GTSNPN and SVGIG (reference sequence). The CDR3 has 13 amino acids. The CDR3 bases are TGTGCCTGGTTACAGGGATACCAAGAGACCCAGTACTTC. It yields the protein CAWLQGYQETQYF.

V is TRBV4-3 and J is TRBJ2-5; maybe TRBD2 (6 bases). CDR1 and CDR2 (germline): LGHNA, YSLEER. The CDR3 extends over 16 amino acids. V lost 1 base and J lost 5, with 17 bases in between. CDR3 DNA: TGCGCCAGCAGCCAAGCCCTGGAGGGGAGATGGGAGACCCAGTACTTC. Its translation is CASSQALEGRWETQYF.

The chain combines TRBV20-1 with TRBJ1-3; no definite D call. Germline values: CDR1 DFQATT, CDR2 SNEGSKA (reference sequence). This CDR3 comprises 13 residues. Trimming took off 2 bases at V and 4 bases at J, with 9 bases between the two ends. The CDR3 nucleotides are TGCAGTGCTAGACTCTCGGGAGGAAACACCATATATTTT. Its translation: CSARLSGGNTIYF.

Only one count was recorded for this clonotype. This may be a read error: a much more frequent sequence differs by one nucleotide. The chain has TRBV14 and TRBJ2-7; D is possibly TRBD1 (6 bases). Germline CDR1 is SGHDN and CDR2 is FVKESK. V lost 8 bases, J lost 1 base, and 15 bases lay in between. There are 14 residues in the CDR3. DNA for the CDR3: TGTGCCAGCGGTCGACAGGCCGAGTCCTACGAGCAGTACGTC. Its translation: CASGRQAESYEQYV.

The chain uses TRBV20-1 and TRBJ2-4, with TRBD1 matching over 10 bases. This CDR3 contains 13 residues. Germline V CDR1 and CDR2: DFQATT, SNEGSKA (reference sequence). Trimming at V came to 3 bases and at J to 7 bases, leaving 3 bases not matched to a gene. The DNA for the CDR3 is TGCAGTGCTAGCCGGACAGGGGGTAACATTCAGTACTTC. This encodes CSASRTGGNIQYF.